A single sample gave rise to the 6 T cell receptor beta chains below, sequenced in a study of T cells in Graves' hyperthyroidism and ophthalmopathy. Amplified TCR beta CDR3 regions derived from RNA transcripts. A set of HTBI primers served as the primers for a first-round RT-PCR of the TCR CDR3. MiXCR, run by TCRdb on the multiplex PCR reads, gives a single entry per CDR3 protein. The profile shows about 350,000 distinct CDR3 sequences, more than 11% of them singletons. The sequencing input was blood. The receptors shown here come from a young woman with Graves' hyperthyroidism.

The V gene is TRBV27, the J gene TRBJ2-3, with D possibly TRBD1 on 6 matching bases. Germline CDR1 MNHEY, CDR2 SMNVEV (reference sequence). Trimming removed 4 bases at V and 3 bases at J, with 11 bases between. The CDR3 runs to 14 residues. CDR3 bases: TGTGCCAGCAGTTCCTACGGACAGACAGATACGCAGTATTTT. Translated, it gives CASSSYGQTDTQYF.

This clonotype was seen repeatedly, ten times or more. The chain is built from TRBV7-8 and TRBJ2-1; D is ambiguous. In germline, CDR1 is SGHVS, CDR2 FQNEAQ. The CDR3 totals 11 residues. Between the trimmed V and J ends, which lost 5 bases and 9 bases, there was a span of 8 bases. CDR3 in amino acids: CASSHYPEQFF. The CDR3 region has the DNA TGTGCCAGCAGCCACTACCCTGAGCAGTTCTTC.

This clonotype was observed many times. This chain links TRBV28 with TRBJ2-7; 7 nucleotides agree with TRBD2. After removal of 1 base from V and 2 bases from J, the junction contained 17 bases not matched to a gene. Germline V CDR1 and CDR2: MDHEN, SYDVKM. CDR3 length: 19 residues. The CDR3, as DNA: TGTGCCAGCAGTTTATTCAACCTACGGAGCGCTAGCGGACCCTACGAGCAGTACTTC. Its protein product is CASSLFNLRSASGPYEQYF.

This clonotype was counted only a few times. CDR3 sequence reads: CASTSPGDEQYF. The DNA of the CDR3 is TGTGCCAGCACCTCACCCGGAGACGAGCAGTACTTC. This chain links TRBV28 with TRBJ2-7; D not certain. Trimming took off 7 bases at V and 5 bases at J, with 12 bases between the two ends. Germline CDR1 MDHEN, CDR2 SYDVKM. The CDR3 covers 12 residues. The entire variable domain, with the rest obtained from reference TRBV28 and TRBJ2-7, is as follows: DVKVTQSSRYLVKRTGEKVFLECVQDMDHENMFWYRQDPGLGLRLIYFSYDVKMKEKGDIPEGYSVSREKKERFSLILESASTNQTSMYLCASTSPGDEQYFGPGTRLTVT.

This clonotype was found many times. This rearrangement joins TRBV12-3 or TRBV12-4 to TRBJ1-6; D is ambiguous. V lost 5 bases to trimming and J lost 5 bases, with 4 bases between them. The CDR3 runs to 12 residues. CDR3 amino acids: CASSTNNSPLHF. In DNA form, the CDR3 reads TGTGCCAGCAGTACAAATAATTCACCCCTCCACTTT.

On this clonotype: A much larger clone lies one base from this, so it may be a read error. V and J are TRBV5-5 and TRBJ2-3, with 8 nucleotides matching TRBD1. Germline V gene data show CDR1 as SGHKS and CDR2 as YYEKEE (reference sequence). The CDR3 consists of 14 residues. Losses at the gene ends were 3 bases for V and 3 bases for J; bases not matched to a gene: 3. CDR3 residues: CASSYGQGTDTQYF. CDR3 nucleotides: TGTGCCAGCAGCTACGGACAGGGAACAGATACGCAGTATTTT.